The T cell receptor beta chain under discussion was sequenced for a study of blood T cell repertoires in COVID-19. For the study at large: COVID-19 samples from acute and convalescent phases originated in the United States, Italy and Spain. From T cells, B-cell-depleted T cells, or PBMCs came the material, which was cDNA or gDNA.

V lost 3 bases to trimming and J lost 7 bases; unmatched junction nucleotides: 5. The CDR3 is made up of 14 amino acids. Germline CDR1 and CDR2: SGHVS and FQNEAQ. Methods used by the authors: Amplification of reference gene primers provided the estimated nucleated cell counts. Here immunoSEQ multiplex PCR was the method, and the copy in TCRdb shows in-frame clones only, minus some. That table gives V, J and clone size, and the DNA gave D and trimming. The sample lists roughly 200,000 clones; about 90% were seen once. The clonotype originates from a middle-aged man with acute or convalescent COVID-19. Sequencing was carried out using peripheral blood. The chain couples TRBV7-8 to TRBJ1-4, with 7 bases that match TRBD1. The CDR3 DNA is TGTGCCAGCAGCTTTACAGGGGTGGGTGAAAAACTGTTTTTT. This codes for CASSFTGVGEKLFF.